This TCR beta chain was profiled in a study of blood T cells in healthy people across ages. This CDR3 contains 14 residues. CDR1 and CDR2 from the germline V gene are LNHNV and YYDKDF (reference sequence). Trimming cost V 0 bases and J 7 bases; bases outside gene matches: 3. The authors ran a second PCR of roughly 6 to 12 cycles using a sample-barcoded 5' primer and a J-beta primer mix. Tagging of each cDNA molecule was performed by a template-switch adaptor with 12 random nucleotides. Via MiXCR, TCRdb re-called the 5' RACE reads, giving one row per CDR3 protein. The table shows some 1.6 million distinct CDR3 sequences, with roughly a third occurring only once. Study-level points and caveats: TCR beta diversity per million T cells fell roughly linearly with age.

A remark on this clonotype: Antigen unknown.

The source is a woman younger than 45 in good health. Sequencing input: blood. The chain couples TRBV15 to TRBJ1-2, with 9 bases fitting TRBD1. The CDR3 DNA reads TGTGCCACCAGCAGAGATAAGACAGGGGGTGGCTACACCTTC. Translating it yields CATSRDKTGGGYTF.